Here is one T cell receptor beta chain with its context. Its antigen remains unidentified. It has no much larger one-base neighbor in the sample; base qualities were not kept. Collaborating institutions collected whole blood in K2EDTA tubes following their own protocols. For TCRbeta analysis, collaborators shipped samples in one of three forms: frozen whole blood, isolated PBMCs, or DNA extracted from either of those sample types. TCRbeta CDR3 regions were amplified from genomic DNA by means of the immunoSEQ Assay, a bias-controlled multiplex PCR. The authors' pipeline ran thus. Within the assay, amplification of reference gene primers was used to estimate how many nucleated cells each sample contained. To quantify the absolute abundance of each unique TCRbeta CDR3 rearrangement, sequence reads were collapsed and filtered. For each sample, productive Simpson clonality was calculated by taking the square root of Simpson's diversity index across productive rearrangements. TCRdb stores this immuneACCESS table with in-frame sequences only. Part of the clones is absent; in the studies checked, under half of the shortfall reflects unresolved V genes, and no reason is known for the rest. The D gene and trimming were derived from the DNA, and the V and J assignments and clone size from that table. The sample table lists under 15,000 clones, roughly four fifths of them with a count of one. Clones ranked in the top ten supply just under 25% of the sample.

Its CDR3 holds 14 amino acids, cysteine through phenylalanine. Just CDR3 DNA is preserved here, 42 bases in frame from base 1. Deletion took 2 bases off V and 8 bases off J, with a span of 13 bases between the germline ends. CDR1 is given as LGHDT and CDR2 as YNNKEL, both from the germline V gene (reference sequence). The data stem from a study of blood T cell repertoires in COVID-19 (dated by TCRdb to about 2020). About the full investigation: Samples covering the acute and convalescent phases of COVID-19 were provided by collaborators in the United States, Italy and Spain. Subjects who had been exposed to COVID-19, were actively infected with it, or had recovered from it provided the deeply sampled blood TCRbeta repertoires that made up the dataset. Where available, HLA class I and class II types were taken from metadata supplied by the sample provider and were not determined by assay-based typing. The prospective study material was composed of cDNA or gDNA derived from T cells, B-cell-depleted T cells, or PBMCs. The repertoires were released in a freely available public database meant as a resource for research on the immune response to SARS-CoV-2. The sample metadata nearly always contained a de-identified subject ID, COVID-19 status, age in years and sex. The samples were drawn from two sources: the first 160 participants of the ongoing ImmuneRACE study, and some 1,300 subjects contributed by 6 global collaborators. Results the study describes overall, beyond this receptor: The amount of clinical and demographic metadata varied by source and participant and was provided uncurated.

The sample consisted of peripheral blood. Recombination joined TRBV3-1 (or the pseudogene TRBV3-2) with TRBJ1-5; confidence is insufficient to name the D gene. This sequence was found in a man aged 40-49 years with active or convalescent COVID-19. In nucleotide form, the sequence is TGTGCCAGCAGCCAATCTTACAGTGGAAAGCCCCAGCATTTT. Translated, this gives CASSQSYSGKPQHF.